The 25 T cell receptor beta chains below were found in one sample sequenced in a study of cytomegalovirus exposure and HLA in healthy donors. The PCR was carried out with 60 Vbeta primers and 13 Jbeta primers. Assay used: immunoSEQ multiplex PCR; TCRdb lists only in-frame clones, some missing. The repertoire has around 100,000 clones, roughly 70% of them found once; the top ten carry 11%. The sequenced sample was PBMCs. The source is a man in his forties in good health and CMV-seropositive.

V and J are TRBV10-1 and TRBJ1-2, with D uncertain. Trimming stripped 2 bases from V and 4 bases from J, with 5 bases between. The CDR3 runs 12 residues. Germline V gene lookup returns CDR1 WNHNN and CDR2 SYGVQD (reference sequence). The CDR3 protein is CASSENGYGYTF. The CDR3 DNA reads as TGCGCCAGCAGTGAGAACGGCTATGGCTACACCTTC.

This clone came up once. The rearrangement uses TRBV19 and TRBJ1-2; the match to TRBD1 covers 9 bases. Germline assignment: CDR1 LNHDA and CDR2 SQIVND (reference sequence). There are 14 residues in the CDR3. V trimming: 5 bases; J trimming: 2 bases; junction bases outside the gene matches: 3. CDR3 sequence (DNA): TGTGCCAGTAGTCCCGGGACAGGGAACTATGGCTACACCTTC. Amino acids: CASSPGTGNYGYTF.

A few counts support this clone. V gene TRBV28 combines with J gene TRBJ1-5, with no clear D. This CDR3 spans 12 amino acids. Trimming removed 6 bases from V and 6 bases from J, with 9 bases in between. Germline-derived CDR1 and CDR2 are MDHEN and SYDVKM. The CDR3 is CASSPGGQPQHF. In nucleotides, the CDR3 is TGTGCCAGCAGCCCCGGAGGTCAGCCCCAGCATTTT.

The chain uses TRBV27 and TRBJ1-5; perhaps TRBD1 as D (5 bases). Germline V gene data show CDR1 as MNHEY and CDR2 as SMNVEV (reference sequence). CDR3 length: 13 residues. The V gene lost 2 bases and the J gene lost 5 bases, with 7 bases spanning the gap. The CDR3 is CASSLKGYQPQHF. Written as DNA, the CDR3 is TGTGCCAGCAGTTTAAAGGGGTATCAGCCCCAGCATTTT.

The V call is TRBV30, the J call TRBJ2-7; 13 bases are shared with TRBD2. The ends lost 3 bases at V and 5 bases at J; junction bases unmatched: 7. CDR3 length: 15 residues. Germline V lookup: CDR1 GTSNPN, CDR2 SVGIG (reference sequence). The CDR3 loop reads CAWREPGLAGDEQYF. The CDR3 nucleotides are TGTGCCTGGAGGGAACCCGGACTAGCGGGAGACGAGCAGTACTTC.

This clone has just one count. This sequence joins TRBV19 and TRBJ2-1; possible D gene TRBD2, 6 bases. The germline V gene encodes CDR1 LNHDA and CDR2 SQIVND (reference sequence). This CDR3 is built from 18 residues. Trimming cost V 6 bases and J 3 bases, with 24 bases left between them. CDR3 sequence reads: CASRSKGGSVGLYNEQFF. The CDR3 nucleotides are TGTGCCAGTAGGTCGAAGGGAGGTTCGGTTGGCCTCTACAATGAGCAGTTCTTC.

V and J are TRBV27 and TRBJ2-1; 9 positions match TRBD1. In germline, CDR1 is MNHEY, CDR2 SMNVEV (reference sequence). The length of the CDR3 is 19 residues. Trimming removed 3 bases from V and 8 bases from J; junction bases left unmatched: 20. The CDR3 nucleotides are TGTGCCAGCAGTTTGATAGAATGGGGACAGGGAGGGAACCTGGATGAGCAGTTCTTC. Translation gives CASSLIEWGQGGNLDEQFF.

This clone appeared a few times. J is TRBJ2-1 and V is TRBV5-1; 8 nucleotides agree with TRBD2. The J segment lost 1 base and the V segment lost 4 bases, leaving 7 bases of the junction unmatched. Germline V CDR1 and CDR2: SGHRS, YFSETQ. The CDR3 runs to 16 residues. The CDR3 bases are TGCGCCAGCAGCGTATTTAGCGGGGCTTCCTACAATGAGCAGTTCTTC. This sequence encodes CASSVFSGASYNEQFF.

The chain carries TRBV9 and TRBJ2-3, with D perhaps TRBD2 (6 bases). Trimming took off 3 bases at V and 0 bases at J, with 11 bases between the two ends. The V gene's germline CDR1 is SGDLS and CDR2 YYNGEE. CDR3 length: 15 residues. The CDR3 sequence: CASSGSGLSTDTQYF. The CDR3 nucleotides read TGTGCCAGCAGCGGATCGGGACTCAGCACAGATACGCAGTATTTT.

V is TRBV5-4 and J is TRBJ2-1; 11 bases map to TRBD2. J gave up 8 bases and V 1 base, and 2 bases lay outside the gene matches. Per the germline V gene, CDR1 is SGHNT and CDR2 is YYREEE (reference sequence). The CDR3 extends over 14 amino acids. This CDR3 reads CASSLTSGSHEQFF. The CDR3, as DNA: TGTGCCAGCAGCTTGACTAGCGGGAGCCATGAGCAGTTCTTC.

The chain joins TRBV27 to TRBJ2-7, with 7 bases that match TRBD2. The germline V gene encodes CDR1 MNHEY and CDR2 SMNVEV (reference sequence). The CDR3 runs to 14 residues. V was clipped by 1 base and J by 2 bases; unmatched bases: 2. The CDR3: CASSLFAGAYEQYF. In DNA form, the CDR3 reads TGTGCCAGCAGTTTATTTGCGGGAGCCTACGAGCAGTACTTC.

This sequence joins TRBV9 and TRBJ2-1; TRBD2 is a possible D gene (5 bases). With 0 bases removed from V and 7 bases from J, the gap between germline ends came to 14 bases. The CDR3 totals 15 residues. In germline, CDR1 is SGDLS, CDR2 YYNGEE. The CDR3 sequence is CASSVGQDFENEQFF. In DNA, the CDR3 is TGTGCCAGCAGCGTAGGGCAGGACTTTGAGAATGAGCAGTTCTTC.

The chain recombines TRBV4-1 with TRBJ2-2, with D uncertain. CDR3 length: 15 residues. Germline assignment: CDR1 MGHRA and CDR2 YSYEKL. Trimming removed 0 bases from V and 5 bases from J, with 10 bases in between. CDR3 in DNA: TGCGCCAGCAGCCAAGATCCGCGGCTGACCGGGGAGCTGTTTTTT. This encodes CASSQDPRLTGELFF.

The chain combines TRBV2 with TRBJ2-1, with D possibly matching TRBD2 (5 bases). V was pared by 1 base and J by 10 bases, with 5 bases between. The CDR3 loop spans 11 amino acids. CDR1 is SNHLY and CDR2 is FYNNEI in the germline V gene. The chain's CDR3 is CASSEGEEQFF. DNA of the CDR3: TGTGCCAGCAGTGAAGGGGAGGAGCAGTTCTTC.

The rearrangement links TRBV5-6 to TRBJ1-2; 9 bases match TRBD1. The V and J ends lost 2 bases and 7 bases, in that order; junction bases with no gene match: 3. CDR1 is SGHDT, CDR2 YYEEEE, per germline. CDR3 length equals 13 residues. CDR3 coding DNA: TGTGCCAGCAGCTTACAGGGGGCTGGTGGCTACACCTTC. Its translation: CASSLQGAGGYTF.

This chain links TRBV6-5 with TRBJ2-2; possibly TRBD2 for D (5 bases). From germline, CDR1 is MNHEY and CDR2 SVGAGI. V was cut by 6 bases and J by 7 bases, with 15 bases left in between. This CDR3 is 14 amino acids long. The CDR3: CASSPHSSFGELFF. Written as DNA, the CDR3 is TGTGCCAGCAGCCCCCATTCTAGCTTCGGGGAGCTGTTTTTT.

The table lists this clone with a count of one. The chain links TRBV5-1 to TRBJ1-3, with D tentatively TRBD1 (6 bases). The CDR3 sequence is 15 residues long. The ends were cut back, 0 bases at V and 0 bases at J, with 7 bases in the middle. Per the germline V gene, CDR1 is SGHRS and CDR2 is YFSETQ. CDR3 in amino acids: CASSLEDSSGNTIYF. The CDR3 DNA is TGCGCCAGCAGCTTGGAGGACAGCTCTGGAAACACCATATATTTT.

The chain employs TRBV7-2 and TRBJ2-7; 7 bases are a match to TRBD1. This CDR3 has 15 residues. V lost 1 base, J lost 3 bases, and 6 bases stayed unmatched. Germline CDR1 and CDR2: SGHTA and FQGNSA. CDR3 region: CASSLEGGGFYEQYF. The CDR3 bases are TGTGCCAGCAGCTTAGAAGGGGGCGGATTCTACGAGCAGTACTTC.

The sample holds a few counts of this clone. The chain recombines TRBV19 with TRBJ1-1; the D gene is possibly TRBD1 (6 bases). Deletions cut 1 base from V and 5 bases from J, with 11 bases between. CDR1 and CDR2 (germline): LNHDA, SQIVND (reference sequence). The CDR3 spans 14 residues. The CDR3 nucleotides read TGTGCCAGTAGTATAGGCCAGGGGTGGACTGAAGCTTTCTTT. The encoded protein is CASSIGQGWTEAFF.

The chain uses TRBV19 and TRBJ2-2; no clear D gene. Trimming cost V 4 bases and J 5 bases, with 14 bases left between them. Germline V gene lookup returns CDR1 LNHDA and CDR2 SQIVND (reference sequence). The CDR3 covers 15 residues. The DNA of the CDR3 is TGTGCCAGTAGTAGGCGGTTTGGAGAGACCGGGGAGCTGTTTTTT. Translation: CASSRRFGETGELFF.

The chain joins TRBV25-1 to TRBJ1-1; D gene uncertain. CDR1 and CDR2 from the germline V gene are MGHDK and SYGVNS. The V end was cut by 4 bases, the J end by 1 base, with 10 bases between. The CDR3 covers 14 residues. The CDR3 region is CASSGYTSNTEAFF. DNA of the CDR3: TGTGCCAGCAGTGGGTACACGTCGAACACTGAAGCTTTCTTT.

The chain has TRBV11-1 and TRBJ2-5; 12 bases agree with TRBD2. This CDR3 has 17 residues. V was clipped by 4 bases and J by 3 bases; unmatched bases: 9. In germline, CDR1 is SGHAT, CDR2 FQDESV (reference sequence). Here the CDR3 DNA reads TGTGCCAGCAGCTCCCGACTAGCGGGAGATTTAGAAGAGACCCAGTACTTC. This sequence encodes CASSSRLAGDLEETQYF.

V is TRBV19 and J is TRBJ2-2, with 11 bases matching TRBD1. Per germline, CDR1 LNHDA and CDR2 SQIVND (reference sequence). V shed 9 bases and J 5 bases; nucleotides not matched to a gene: 2. The CDR3 spans 13 residues. The CDR3 loop is CASGDRGTGELFF. CDR3 bases: TGTGCCAGCGGGGACAGGGGGACCGGGGAGCTGTTTTTT.

The rearrangement uses TRBV5-1 and TRBJ2-1; D not resolved. The germline V gene encodes CDR1 SGHRS and CDR2 YFSETQ. V was trimmed by 0 bases and J by 7 bases, leaving 5 bases between them. The CDR3 spans 12 residues. CDR3 amino acids: CASSLGVNEQFF. The CDR3, as DNA: TGCGCCAGCAGCTTGGGAGTTAATGAGCAGTTCTTC.

This chain connects TRBV4-3 to TRBJ2-4; D gene unclear. Looked up from germline, CDR1 is LGHNA and CDR2 is YSLEER. Trimming took 0 bases from V and 2 from J, leaving 8 bases between them. The CDR3 consists of 15 residues. The CDR3 DNA sequence: TGCGCCAGCAGCCAAGAACACACGTCCAAAAACATTCAGTACTTC. It yields the protein CASSQEHTSKNIQYF.